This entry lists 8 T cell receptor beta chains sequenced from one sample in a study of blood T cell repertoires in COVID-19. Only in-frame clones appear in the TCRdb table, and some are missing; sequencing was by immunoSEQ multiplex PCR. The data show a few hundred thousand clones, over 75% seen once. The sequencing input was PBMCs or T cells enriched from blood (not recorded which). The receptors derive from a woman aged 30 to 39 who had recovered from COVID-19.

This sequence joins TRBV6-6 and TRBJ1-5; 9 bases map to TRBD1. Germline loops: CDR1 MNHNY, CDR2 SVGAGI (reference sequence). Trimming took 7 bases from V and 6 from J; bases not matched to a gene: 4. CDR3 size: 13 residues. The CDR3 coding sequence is TGTGCCAGCAATCTGGACAGGGGTCAGCCCCAGCATTTT. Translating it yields CASNLDRGQPQHF.

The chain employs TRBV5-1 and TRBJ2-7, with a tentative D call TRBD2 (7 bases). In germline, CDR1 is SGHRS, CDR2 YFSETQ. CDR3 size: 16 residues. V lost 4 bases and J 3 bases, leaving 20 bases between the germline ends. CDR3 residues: CASSPGGGGGIYEQYF. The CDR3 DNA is TGCGCCAGCAGCCCCGGAGGCGGGGGCGGGATCTACGAGCAGTACTTC. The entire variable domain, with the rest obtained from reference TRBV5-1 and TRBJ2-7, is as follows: KAGVTQTPRYLIKTRGQQVTLSCSPISGHRSVSWYQQTPGQGLQFLFEYFSETQRNKGNFPGRFSGRQFSNSRSEMNVSTLELGDSALYLCASSPGGGGGIYEQYFGPGTRLTVT.

CDR3 loop: CAATKPGQLNTEAFF. CDR3 nucleotide sequence: TGTGCCGCGACCAAACCGGGACAGTTGAACACTGAAGCTTTCTTT. The J gene is TRBJ1-1, the V gene TRBV30, with 7 nucleotides matching TRBD1. The V gene's germline CDR1 is GTSNPN and CDR2 SVGIG (reference sequence). The CDR3 is made up of 15 amino acids. V lost 8 bases, J lost 0 bases, and 12 bases stayed unmatched.

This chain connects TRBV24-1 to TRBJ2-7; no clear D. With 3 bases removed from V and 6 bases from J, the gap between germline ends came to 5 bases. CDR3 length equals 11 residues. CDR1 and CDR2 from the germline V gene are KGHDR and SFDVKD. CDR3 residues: CATSDAGEQYF. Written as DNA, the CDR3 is TGTGCCACCAGTGATGCAGGCGAGCAGTACTTC.

CDR3 in amino acids: CASSHGSAGQNTEAFF. DNA of the CDR3: TGTGCCAGCAGCCACGGGTCGGCAGGACAAAACACTGAAGCTTTCTTT. The V gene is TRBV28, the J gene TRBJ1-1, with D perhaps TRBD1 (5 bases). Germline CDR1 and CDR2: MDHEN and SYDVKM. Trimming shortened V by 6 bases and J by 2 bases, and 19 bases separated the two germline ends. The CDR3 is 16 amino acids.

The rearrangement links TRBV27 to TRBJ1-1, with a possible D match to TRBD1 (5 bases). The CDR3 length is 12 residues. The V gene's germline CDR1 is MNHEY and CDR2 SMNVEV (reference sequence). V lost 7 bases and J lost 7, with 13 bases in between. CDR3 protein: CASNPPGGEAFF. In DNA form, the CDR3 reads TGTGCCAGCAATCCTCCGGGGGGTGAAGCTTTCTTT.

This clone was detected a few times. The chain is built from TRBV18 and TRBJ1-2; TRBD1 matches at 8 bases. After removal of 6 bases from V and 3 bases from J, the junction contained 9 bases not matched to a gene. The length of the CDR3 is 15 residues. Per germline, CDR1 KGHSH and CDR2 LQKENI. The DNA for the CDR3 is TGTGCCAGCTCGGAGCGGACAGGGTTTGACTATGGCTACACCTTC. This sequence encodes CASSERTGFDYGYTF.

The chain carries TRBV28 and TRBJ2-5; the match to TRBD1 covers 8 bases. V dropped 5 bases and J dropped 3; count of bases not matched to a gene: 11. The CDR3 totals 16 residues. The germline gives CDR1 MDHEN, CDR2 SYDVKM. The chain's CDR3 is CASSVVGRQGKETQYF. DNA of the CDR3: TGTGCCAGCAGTGTGGTTGGTAGACAGGGGAAAGAGACCCAGTACTTC. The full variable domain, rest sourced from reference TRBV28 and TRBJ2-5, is DVKVTQSSRYLVKRTGEKVFLECVQDMDHENMFWYRQDPGLGLRLIYFSYDVKMKEKGDIPEGYSVSREKKERFSLILESASTNQTSMYLCASSVVGRQGKETQYFGPGTRLLVL.